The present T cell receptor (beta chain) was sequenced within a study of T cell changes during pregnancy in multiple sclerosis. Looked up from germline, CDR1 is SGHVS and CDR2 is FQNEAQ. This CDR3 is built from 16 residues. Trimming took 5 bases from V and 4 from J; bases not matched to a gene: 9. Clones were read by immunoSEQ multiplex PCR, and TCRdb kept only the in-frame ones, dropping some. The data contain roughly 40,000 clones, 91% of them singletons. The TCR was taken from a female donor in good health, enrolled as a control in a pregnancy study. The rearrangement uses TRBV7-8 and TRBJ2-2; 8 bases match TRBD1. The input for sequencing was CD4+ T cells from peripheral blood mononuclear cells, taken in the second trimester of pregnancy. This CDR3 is CASSPKTGASTGELFF. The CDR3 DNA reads TGTGCCAGCAGCCCGAAGACAGGGGCCTCCACCGGGGAGCTGTTTTTT.